Given below is one T cell receptor beta chain in context. Sequencing used immunoSEQ multiplex PCR; TCRdb keeps in-frame clones, though not all of them. The data show some 14,000 clones, over 70% seen once. This sample was taken from a study of technical replicates of blood from a handful of donors. Losses at the gene ends were 1 base for V and 2 bases for J; bases not matched to a gene: 8. The length of the CDR3 is 16 residues. The germline V gene has CDR1 SGHRS and CDR2 YFSETQ. V gene TRBV5-1 combines with J gene TRBJ2-5; 7 nucleotides line up with TRBD2. This TCR came from a human donor in good health. Material: PBMCs. DNA for the CDR3: TGCGCCAGCAGCTTGCGGCCCCCGGGGGGTCAAGAGACCCAGTACTTC. Translated: CASSLRPPGGQETQYF. Full variable domain (missing parts from reference TRBV5-1 and TRBJ2-5): KAGVTQTPRYLIKTRGQQVTLSCSPISGHRSVSWYQQTPGQGLQFLFEYFSETQRNKGNFPGRFSGRQFSNSRSEMNVSTLELGDSALYLCASSLRPPGGQETQYFGPGTRLLVL.